This T cell receptor beta chain was obtained from a study of spatial heterogeneity in lung cancer. Study as a whole: The follow-up PBMC samples were sequenced whenever they were available. The median time to follow-up was two to three years after resection. The study's findings and limits: Blood showed ubiquitous tumor TCRs more often at resection than at routine follow-up.

As to time point: blood at routine non-recurrence follow-up after resection. TCRs were sequenced from unsorted whole RNA of tumor, nontumor lung or PBMC. A note on this clonotype: No antigen is known for it.

On each TCR cDNA molecule, a unique molecular identifier was present. TCRdb independently ran MiXCR on the 5' RACE reads; one entry per CDR3 protein. Among about 36,000 distinct CDR3 sequences listed, about 7.9% were seen once. This CDR3 comprises 16 residues. Germline V lookup: CDR1 SGDLS, CDR2 YYNGEE. V was pared by 1 base and J by 7 bases, with 9 bases of the junction left unmatched. The receptor comes from a male donor with early-stage non-small cell lung cancer. This sequence joins TRBV9 and TRBJ1-4, with TRBD1 matching 8 bases. Material: PBMCs, obtained at follow-up. The CDR3 coding sequence is TGTGCCAGCAGCGTATCAATCCAGGGGGCCGGTGAAAAACTGTTTTTT. Amino acid sequence: CASSVSIQGAGEKLFF.